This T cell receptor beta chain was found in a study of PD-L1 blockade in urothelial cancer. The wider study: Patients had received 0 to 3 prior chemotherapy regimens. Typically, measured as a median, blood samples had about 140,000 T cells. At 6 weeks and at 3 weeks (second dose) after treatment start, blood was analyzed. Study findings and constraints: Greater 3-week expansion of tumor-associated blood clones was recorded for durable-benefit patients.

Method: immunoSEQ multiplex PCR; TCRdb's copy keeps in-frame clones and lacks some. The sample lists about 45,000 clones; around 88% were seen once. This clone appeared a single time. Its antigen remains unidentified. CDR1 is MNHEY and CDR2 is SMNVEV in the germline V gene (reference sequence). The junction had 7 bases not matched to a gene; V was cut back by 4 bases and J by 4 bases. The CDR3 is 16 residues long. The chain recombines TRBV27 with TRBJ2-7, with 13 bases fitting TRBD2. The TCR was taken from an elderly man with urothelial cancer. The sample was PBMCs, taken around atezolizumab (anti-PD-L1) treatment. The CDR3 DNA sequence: TGTGCCAGCAGTTCCCTTACTAGCGGGAGGGCTTACGAGCAGTACTTC. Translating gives CASSSLTSGRAYEQYF.